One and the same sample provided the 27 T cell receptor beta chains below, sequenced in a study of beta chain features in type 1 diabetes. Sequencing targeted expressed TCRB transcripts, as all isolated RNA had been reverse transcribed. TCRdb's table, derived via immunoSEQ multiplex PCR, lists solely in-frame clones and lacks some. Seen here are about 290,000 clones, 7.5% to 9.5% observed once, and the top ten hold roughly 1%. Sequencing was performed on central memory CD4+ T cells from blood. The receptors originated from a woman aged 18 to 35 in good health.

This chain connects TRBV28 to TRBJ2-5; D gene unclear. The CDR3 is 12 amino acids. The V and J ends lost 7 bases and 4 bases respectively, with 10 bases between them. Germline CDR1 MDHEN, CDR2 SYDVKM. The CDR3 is CASKAVAETQYF. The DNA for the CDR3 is TGTGCCAGCAAGGCAGTGGCAGAGACCCAGTACTTC.

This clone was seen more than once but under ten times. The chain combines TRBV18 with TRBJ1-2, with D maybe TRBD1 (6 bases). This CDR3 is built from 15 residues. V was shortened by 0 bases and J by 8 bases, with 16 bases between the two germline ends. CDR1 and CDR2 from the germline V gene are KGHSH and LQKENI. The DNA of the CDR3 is TGTGCCAGCTCACCACCGGCAGGGGAAAGATTCGGCTACACCTTC. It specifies CASSPPAGERFGYTF.

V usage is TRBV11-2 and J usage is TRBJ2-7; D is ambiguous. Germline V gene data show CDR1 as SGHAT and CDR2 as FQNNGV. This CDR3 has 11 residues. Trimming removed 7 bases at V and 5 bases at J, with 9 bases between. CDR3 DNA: TGTGCCAGCAACAGAGGCGACGAGCAGTACTTC. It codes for CASNRGDEQYF. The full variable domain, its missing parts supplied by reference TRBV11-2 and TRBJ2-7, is EAGVAQSPRYKIIEKRQSVAFWCNPISGHATLYWYQQILGQGPKLLIQFQNNGVVDDSQLPKDRFSAERLKGVDSTLKIQPAKLEDSAVYLCASNRGDEQYFGPGTRLTVT.

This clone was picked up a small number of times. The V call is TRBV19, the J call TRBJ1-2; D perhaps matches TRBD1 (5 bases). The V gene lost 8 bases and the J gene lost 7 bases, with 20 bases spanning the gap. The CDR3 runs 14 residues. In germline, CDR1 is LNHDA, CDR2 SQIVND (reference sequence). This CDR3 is CASARQLNLGGYTF. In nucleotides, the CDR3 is TGTGCCAGTGCGCGACAGTTGAATTTGGGTGGCTACACCTTC.

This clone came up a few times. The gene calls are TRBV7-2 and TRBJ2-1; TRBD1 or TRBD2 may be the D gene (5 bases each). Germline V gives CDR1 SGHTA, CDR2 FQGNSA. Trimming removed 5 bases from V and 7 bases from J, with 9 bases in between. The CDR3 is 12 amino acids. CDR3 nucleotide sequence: TGTGCCAGCAGCCTGGGGACGAATGAGCAGTTCTTC. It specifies CASSLGTNEQFF. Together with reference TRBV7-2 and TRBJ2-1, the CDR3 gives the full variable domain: GAGVSQSPSNKVTEKGKDVELRCDPISGHTALYWYRQSLGQGLEFLIYFQGNSAPDKSGLPSDRFSAERTGGSVSTLTIQRTQQEDSAVYLCASSLGTNEQFFGPGTRLTVL.

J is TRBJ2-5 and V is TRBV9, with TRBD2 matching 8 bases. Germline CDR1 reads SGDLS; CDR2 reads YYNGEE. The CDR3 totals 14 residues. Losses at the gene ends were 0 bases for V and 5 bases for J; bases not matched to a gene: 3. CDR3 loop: CASSVDRGGETQYF. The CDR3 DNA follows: TGTGCCAGCAGCGTAGACCGGGGGGGCGAGACCCAGTACTTC.

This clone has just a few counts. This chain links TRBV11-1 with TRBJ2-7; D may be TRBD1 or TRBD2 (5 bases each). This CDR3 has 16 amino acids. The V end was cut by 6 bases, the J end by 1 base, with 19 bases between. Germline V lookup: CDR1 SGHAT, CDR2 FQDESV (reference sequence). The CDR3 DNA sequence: TGTGCCAGCAGTCTTAAGACCGAGGGGAATTCCTACGAGCAGTACGTC. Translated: CASSLKTEGNSYEQYV.

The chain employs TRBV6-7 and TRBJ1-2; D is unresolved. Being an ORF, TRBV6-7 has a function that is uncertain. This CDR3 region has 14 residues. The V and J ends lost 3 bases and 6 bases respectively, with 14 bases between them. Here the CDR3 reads CASSYPPELNGYTF. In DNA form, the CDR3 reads TGTGCCAGCAGTTATCCCCCTGAGTTAAATGGCTACACCTTC.

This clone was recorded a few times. In DNA form, the CDR3 reads TGTGCCAGCAGGAGGCAGACTAATTCACCCCTCCACTTT. Translation gives CASRRQTNSPLHF. The chain has TRBV28 and TRBJ1-6; D call uncertain. Trimming took 6 bases from V and 6 from J, leaving 9 bases between them. This CDR3 comprises 13 residues. Germline loops: CDR1 MDHEN, CDR2 SYDVKM. Complete variable domain (other parts from reference TRBV28 and TRBJ1-6): DVKVTQSSRYLVKRTGEKVFLECVQDMDHENMFWYRQDPGLGLRLIYFSYDVKMKEKGDIPEGYSVSREKKERFSLILESASTNQTSMYLCASRRQTNSPLHFGNGTRLTVT.

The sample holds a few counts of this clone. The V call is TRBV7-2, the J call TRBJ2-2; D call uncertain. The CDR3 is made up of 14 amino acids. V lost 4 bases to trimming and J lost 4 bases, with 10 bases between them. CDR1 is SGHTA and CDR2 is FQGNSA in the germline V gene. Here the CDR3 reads CASSSSFSTGELFF. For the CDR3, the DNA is TGTGCCAGCAGCTCTTCTTTTAGCACCGGGGAGCTGTTTTTT.

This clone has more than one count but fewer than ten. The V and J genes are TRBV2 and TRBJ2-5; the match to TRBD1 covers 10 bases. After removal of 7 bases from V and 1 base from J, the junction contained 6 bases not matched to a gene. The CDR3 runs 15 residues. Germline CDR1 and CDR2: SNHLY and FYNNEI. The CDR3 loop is CASNRDRGGQETQYF. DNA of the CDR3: TGTGCCAGCAATAGGGACAGGGGAGGCCAAGAGACCCAGTACTTC.

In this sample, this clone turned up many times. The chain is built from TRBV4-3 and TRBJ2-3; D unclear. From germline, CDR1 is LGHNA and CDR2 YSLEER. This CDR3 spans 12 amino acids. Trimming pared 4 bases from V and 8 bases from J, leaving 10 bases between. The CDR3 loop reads CASSLGPGTQYF. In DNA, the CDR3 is TGCGCCAGCAGCCTCGGACCAGGTACGCAGTATTTT.

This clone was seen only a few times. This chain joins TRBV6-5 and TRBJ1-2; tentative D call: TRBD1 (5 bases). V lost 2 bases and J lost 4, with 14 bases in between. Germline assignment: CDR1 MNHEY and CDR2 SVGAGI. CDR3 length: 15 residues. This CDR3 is CASSYRQSGAYGYTF. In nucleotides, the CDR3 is TGTGCCAGCAGTTACCGTCAAAGCGGGGCCTATGGCTACACCTTC.

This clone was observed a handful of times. CDR3 amino acids: CASSWAGGQGGNTQYF. Here the CDR3 DNA reads TGTGCCAGCAGTTGGGCTGGTGGACAGGGTGGAAATACGCAGTATTTT. V is TRBV27 and J is TRBJ2-3; 8 bases map to TRBD1. J lost 7 bases, V lost 4 bases, and 13 bases had no gene match. Germline CDR1 and CDR2: MNHEY and SMNVEV (reference sequence). The CDR3 extends over 16 amino acids.

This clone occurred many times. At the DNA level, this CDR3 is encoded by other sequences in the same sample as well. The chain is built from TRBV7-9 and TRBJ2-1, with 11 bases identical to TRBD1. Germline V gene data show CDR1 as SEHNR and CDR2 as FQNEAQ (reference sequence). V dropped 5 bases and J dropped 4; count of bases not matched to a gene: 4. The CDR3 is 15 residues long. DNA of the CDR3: TGTGCCAGCAGCGCCGGGACAGGGGGTTACAATGAGCAGTTCTTC. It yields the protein CASSAGTGGYNEQFF. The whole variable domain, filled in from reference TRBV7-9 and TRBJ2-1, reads DTGVSQNPRHKITKRGQNVTFRCDPISEHNRLYWYRQTLGQGPEFLTYFQNEAQLEKSRLLSDRFSAERPKGSFSTLEIQRTEQGDSAMYLCASSAGTGGYNEQFFGPGTRLTVL.

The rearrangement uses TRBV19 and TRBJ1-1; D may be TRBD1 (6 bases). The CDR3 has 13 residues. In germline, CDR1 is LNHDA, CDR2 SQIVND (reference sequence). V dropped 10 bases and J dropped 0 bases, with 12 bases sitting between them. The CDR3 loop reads CATSRTVNTEAFF. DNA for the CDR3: TGTGCCACCAGTCGGACAGTGAACACTGAAGCTTTCTTT.

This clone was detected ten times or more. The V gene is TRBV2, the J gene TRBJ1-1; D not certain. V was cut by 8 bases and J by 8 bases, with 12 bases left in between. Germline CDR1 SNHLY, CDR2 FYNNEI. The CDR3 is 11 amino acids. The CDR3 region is CASGGGGEAFF. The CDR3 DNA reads TGTGCCAGCGGAGGAGGTGGGGAAGCTTTCTTT.

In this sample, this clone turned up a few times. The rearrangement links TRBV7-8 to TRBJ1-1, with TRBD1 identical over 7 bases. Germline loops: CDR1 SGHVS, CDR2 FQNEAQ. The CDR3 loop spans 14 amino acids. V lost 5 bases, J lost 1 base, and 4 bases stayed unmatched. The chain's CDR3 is CASSQRQGNTEAFF. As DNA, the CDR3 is TGTGCCAGCAGCCAACGACAGGGGAACACTGAAGCTTTCTTT.

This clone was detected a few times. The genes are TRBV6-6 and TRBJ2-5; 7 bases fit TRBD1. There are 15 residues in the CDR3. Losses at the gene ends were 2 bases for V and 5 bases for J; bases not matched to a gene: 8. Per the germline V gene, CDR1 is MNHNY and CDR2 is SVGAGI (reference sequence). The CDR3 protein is CASSYQTGLMETQYF. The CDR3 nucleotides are TGTGCCAGCAGTTACCAGACAGGGCTTATGGAGACCCAGTACTTC.

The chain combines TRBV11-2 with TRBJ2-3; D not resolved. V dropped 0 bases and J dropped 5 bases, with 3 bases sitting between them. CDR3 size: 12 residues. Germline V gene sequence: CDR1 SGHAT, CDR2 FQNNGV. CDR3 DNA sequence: TGTGCCAGCAGCTTAGACTTAGATACGCAGTATTTT. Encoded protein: CASSLDLDTQYF. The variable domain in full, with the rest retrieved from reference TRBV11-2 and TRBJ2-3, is EAGVAQSPRYKIIEKRQSVAFWCNPISGHATLYWYQQILGQGPKLLIQFQNNGVVDDSQLPKDRFSAERLKGVDSTLKIQPAKLEDSAVYLCASSLDLDTQYFGPGTRLTVL.

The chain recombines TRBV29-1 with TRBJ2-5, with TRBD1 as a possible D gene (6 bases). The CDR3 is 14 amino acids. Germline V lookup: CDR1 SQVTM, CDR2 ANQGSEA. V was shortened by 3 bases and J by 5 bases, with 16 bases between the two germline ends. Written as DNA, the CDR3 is TGCAGCGTTGATGTTTCGGCCCAGGGGGAGACCCAGTACTTC. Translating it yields CSVDVSAQGETQYF.

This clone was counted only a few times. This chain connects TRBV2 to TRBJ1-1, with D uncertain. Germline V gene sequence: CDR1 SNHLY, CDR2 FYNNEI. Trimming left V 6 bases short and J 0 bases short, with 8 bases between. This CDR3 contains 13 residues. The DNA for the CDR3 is TGTGCCAGCAGCCGGGATTTGAACACTGAAGCTTTCTTT. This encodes CASSRDLNTEAFF.

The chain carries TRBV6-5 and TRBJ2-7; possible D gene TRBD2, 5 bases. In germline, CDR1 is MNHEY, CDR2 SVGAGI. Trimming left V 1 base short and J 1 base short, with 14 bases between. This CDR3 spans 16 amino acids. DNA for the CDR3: TGTGCCAGCAGTTACTATCGGACTCAAATTTCCTACGAGCAGTACTTC. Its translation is CASSYYRTQISYEQYF.

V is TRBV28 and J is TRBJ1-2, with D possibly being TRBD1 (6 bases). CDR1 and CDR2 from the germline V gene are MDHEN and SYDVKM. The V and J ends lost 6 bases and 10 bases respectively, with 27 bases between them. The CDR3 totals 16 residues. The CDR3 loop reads CASRPTNTGKDAPYTF. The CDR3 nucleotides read TGTGCCAGCAGACCTACTAATACAGGGAAGGATGCACCCTACACCTTC.

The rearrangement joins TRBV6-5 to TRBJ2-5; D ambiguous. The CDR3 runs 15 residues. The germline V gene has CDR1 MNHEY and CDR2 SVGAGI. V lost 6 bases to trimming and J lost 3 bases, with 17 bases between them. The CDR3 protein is CASSRQGTSEETQYF. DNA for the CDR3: TGTGCCAGCAGCCGTCAAGGAACATCGGAAGAGACCCAGTACTTC.

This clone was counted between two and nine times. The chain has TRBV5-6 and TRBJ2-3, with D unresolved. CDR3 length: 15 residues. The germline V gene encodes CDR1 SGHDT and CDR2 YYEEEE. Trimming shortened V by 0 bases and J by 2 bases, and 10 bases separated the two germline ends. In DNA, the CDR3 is TGTGCCAGCAGCTTGGTTGTTGGGAACACAGATACGCAGTATTTT. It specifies CASSLVVGNTDTQYF.

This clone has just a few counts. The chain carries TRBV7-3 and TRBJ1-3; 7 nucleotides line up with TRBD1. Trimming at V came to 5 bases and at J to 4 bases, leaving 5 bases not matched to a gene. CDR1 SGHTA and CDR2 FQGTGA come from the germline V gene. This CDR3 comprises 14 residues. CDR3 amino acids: CASSGRDSGNTIYF. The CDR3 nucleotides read TGTGCCAGCAGCGGACGGGACAGCGGAAACACCATATATTTT. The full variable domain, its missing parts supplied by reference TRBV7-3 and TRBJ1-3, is GAGVSQTPSNKVTEKGKYVELRCDPISGHTALYWYRQSLGQGPEFLIYFQGTGAADDSGLPNDRFFAVRPEGSVSTLKIQRTERGDSAVYLCASSGRDSGNTIYFGEGSWLTVV.